The 27 T cell receptor beta chains in this list originate from one sample, sequenced in a study of cytomegalovirus exposure and HLA in healthy donors. Profiled with immunoSEQ multiplex PCR; TCRdb holds only in-frame clones, not every one. The sample shows 150,000 to 200,000 clones, around 86% of them seen only once. The sample taken for sequencing was PBMCs. All receptors derive from a man aged 18 to 35 in good health and CMV-seropositive.

This clone was observed at least ten times. This chain uses TRBV11-2 with TRBJ1-2, with D unresolved. The length of the CDR3 is 13 residues. Germline V gives CDR1 SGHAT, CDR2 FQNNGV. Between the trimmed V and J ends, which lost 5 bases and 6 bases, there was a span of 13 bases. CDR3 residues: CASSPRVSDGYTF. As DNA, the CDR3 is TGTGCCAGCAGCCCGAGGGTGTCTGATGGCTACACCTTC.

This clone was observed a single time. CDR3 loop: CASSFPGTYSSYEQYF. The CDR3 nucleotides read TGTGCCAGCAGTTTCCCGGGGACTTATAGCTCCTACGAGCAGTACTTC. The chain employs TRBV6-6 and TRBJ2-7, with D perhaps TRBD2 (6 bases). Germline CDR1 and CDR2: MNHNY and SVGAGI (reference sequence). V lost 4 bases and J lost 0, with 16 bases in between. The CDR3 length is 16 residues.

As to this clone: Distinct nucleotide sequences in the sample also encode this CDR3. DNA for the CDR3: TGTGCCAGCAGCTTGGCGGGGGGAACCTACGAGCAGTACTTC. This translates into CASSLAGGTYEQYF. The chain couples TRBV5-4 to TRBJ2-7; 7 nucleotides line up with TRBD2. With V trimmed by 0 bases and J by 2 bases, 2 bases remained unmatched. The germline V gene encodes CDR1 SGHNT and CDR2 YYREEE (reference sequence). This CDR3 spans 14 amino acids.

The V gene is TRBV6-5, the J gene TRBJ2-7; the D gene is possibly TRBD2 (5 bases). There are 14 residues in the CDR3. Germline CDR1 and CDR2: MNHEY and SVGAGI. The ends were cut back, 6 bases at V and 2 bases at J, with 14 bases in the middle. This CDR3 is CASRFKRPPYEQYF. CDR3 DNA: TGTGCCAGCAGGTTTAAGCGGCCTCCCTACGAGCAGTACTTC.

The rearrangement links TRBV13 to TRBJ2-7; D is possibly TRBD1 (5 bases). Trimming took 0 bases from V and 6 from J, leaving 15 bases between them. CDR3 length equals 15 residues. Per germline, CDR1 PRHDT and CDR2 FYEKMQ (reference sequence). CDR3 sequence: CASSLGRAGQGEQYF. In DNA, the CDR3 is TGTGCCAGCAGCTTAGGTAGGGCAGGGCAAGGCGAGCAGTACTTC.

The J gene is TRBJ1-2, the V gene TRBV10-3, with D maybe TRBD1 (6 bases). Trimming removed 6 bases at V and 7 bases at J, with 15 bases between. Germline values: CDR1 ENHRY, CDR2 SYGVKD. CDR3 size: 13 residues. CDR3 residues: CAISAGVLAGYTF. The CDR3, as DNA: TGTGCCATCAGCGCAGGGGTGCTGGCTGGCTACACCTTC.

The V gene is TRBV5-1, the J gene TRBJ2-7, with TRBD2 matching over 7 bases. CDR3 size: 14 residues. The V and J ends lost 1 base and 7 bases, in that order; junction bases with no gene match: 8. Germline lookup yields CDR1 SGHRS and CDR2 YFSETQ. CDR3 coding DNA: TGCGCCAGCAGCTTGTGGGGTCCCGGGGGGGAGCAGTACTTC. This codes for CASSLWGPGGEQYF.

This chain connects TRBV28 to TRBJ2-7, with a weak D call TRBD1 (6 bases). CDR1 is MDHEN and CDR2 is SYDVKM in the germline V gene. The CDR3 runs to 14 residues. V was clipped by 2 bases and J by 1 base, with 9 bases between them. The CDR3 loop is CASSLTRGSYEQYF. The CDR3 DNA follows: TGTGCCAGCAGTTTAACCAGGGGATCCTACGAGCAGTACTTC.

This chain joins TRBV30 and TRBJ1-2; possibly TRBD1 for D (5 bases). CDR3 length: 12 amino acids. V gave up 4 bases and J gave up 8 bases, with 14 bases separating them. CDR1 is GTSNPN and CDR2 is SVGIG in the germline V gene (reference sequence). The CDR3 region has the DNA TGTGCCTGGAACCGTGGGGCAAGGGGCTACACCTTC. Translated, it gives CAWNRGARGYTF.

The genes are TRBV2 and TRBJ1-1; D might be TRBD1 (6 bases). V lost 5 bases and J lost 0, with 10 bases in between. Germline V gene lookup returns CDR1 SNHLY and CDR2 FYNNEI. CDR3 length: 14 amino acids. The CDR3 loop is CASSWDNLNTEAFF. Written as DNA, the CDR3 is TGTGCCAGCAGTTGGGACAATTTGAACACTGAAGCTTTCTTT.

This clone was seen just once. V is TRBV15 and J is TRBJ1-1; tentatively, D is TRBD1 (5 bases). The V and J ends lost 3 bases and 0 bases respectively, with 8 bases between them. Germline values: CDR1 LNHNV, CDR2 YYDKDF (reference sequence). This CDR3 comprises 14 residues. CDR3 region: CATSSRRVNTEAFF. The CDR3 nucleotides read TGTGCCACCAGCAGCCGCAGGGTGAACACTGAAGCTTTCTTT.

The rearrangement joins TRBV21-1 to TRBJ1-1. TRBV21-1 is a pseudogene segment. This CDR3 region has 16 residues. The CDR3 coding sequence is TGTGCCAGCAGCAAAGAGGGTACGGGAGTGAACACTGAAGCTTTCTTT. Its translation is CASSKEGTGVNTEAFF.

The DNA of the CDR3 is TGTGCCAGCAGCCAAGGGGGCAGGGGCACTGAAGCTTTCTTT. Translated, it gives CASSQGGRGTEAFF. The rearrangement links TRBV4-2 to TRBJ1-1; D might be TRBD1 (6 bases). Germline assignment: CDR1 LGHNA and CDR2 YNFKEQ. The CDR3 covers 14 residues. V was shortened by 1 base and J by 4 bases, with 10 bases between the two germline ends.

The count of this clone is one. J is TRBJ1-2 and V is TRBV19; 8 nucleotides line up with TRBD1. CDR3 length: 15 amino acids. Germline loops: CDR1 LNHDA, CDR2 SQIVND (reference sequence). V dropped 3 bases and J dropped 2; count of bases not matched to a gene: 5. CDR3 protein: CASSIWAGGNYGYTF. In nucleotides, the CDR3 is TGTGCCAGTAGTATTTGGGCAGGGGGCAACTATGGCTACACCTTC. The variable domain in full, completed from reference TRBV19 and TRBJ1-2, reads DGGITQSPKYLFRKEGQNVTLSCEQNLNHDAMYWYRQDPGQGLRLIYYSQIVNDFQKGDIAEGYSVSREKKESFPLTVTSAQKNPTAFYLCASSIWAGGNYGYTFGSGTRLTVV.

This sequence joins TRBV5-6 and TRBJ1-4; possible D gene TRBD1, 5 bases. Germline CDR1 is SGHDT and CDR2 is YYEEEE. V lost 6 bases and J lost 4, with 13 bases in between. CDR3 length: 14 residues. CDR3 region: CASTWAGYNEKLFF. DNA of the CDR3: TGTGCCAGCACCTGGGCAGGGTATAATGAAAAACTGTTTTTT.

This chain links TRBV4-3 with TRBJ2-4; a weak D match, TRBD2 (6 bases). CDR3 size: 17 residues. In germline, CDR1 is LGHNA, CDR2 YSLEER. V lost 1 base and J 6 bases, leaving 19 bases between the germline ends. CDR3 sequence: CASSQGSVGGSGNIQYF. Written as DNA, the CDR3 is TGCGCCAGCAGCCAAGGATCGGTTGGAGGTAGCGGAAACATTCAGTACTTC.

The rearrangement uses TRBV9 and TRBJ1-1; no firm D call. The CDR3 consists of 15 residues. Germline CDR1 reads SGDLS; CDR2 reads YYNGEE. Trimming removed 6 bases from V and 5 bases from J, with 20 bases in between. CDR3 nucleotides: TGTGCCAGCAACCCCCCTGGGGAGGGCGGGACTGAAGCTTTCTTT. Encoded protein: CASNPPGEGGTEAFF.

In its sample, this clone was seen a few times. The chain couples TRBV7-9 to TRBJ2-7; D gene ambiguous. Germline V gene data show CDR1 as SEHNR and CDR2 as FQNEAQ (reference sequence). The CDR3 has 15 amino acids. The germline V and J ends were trimmed by 2 bases and 4 bases, with 15 bases remaining between them. CDR3 protein: CASSLTDGPLYEQYF. In nucleotides, the CDR3 is TGTGCCAGCAGCTTAACGGATGGGCCCTTATACGAGCAGTACTTC. Full variable domain (remainder filled in from reference TRBV7-9 and TRBJ2-7): DTGVSQNPRHKITKRGQNVTFRCDPISEHNRLYWYRQTLGQGPEFLTYFQNEAQLEKSRLLSDRFSAERPKGSFSTLEIQRTEQGDSAMYLCASSLTDGPLYEQYFGPGTRLTVT.

This chain links TRBV7-2 with TRBJ1-4, with TRBD1 as a possible D gene (5 bases). The CDR3 loop spans 17 amino acids. With 5 bases removed from V and 3 bases from J, the gap between germline ends came to 19 bases. In germline, CDR1 is SGHTA, CDR2 FQGNSA. The CDR3 nucleotides are TGTGCCAGCAGCCGGGGGTGGGGCGCGGCGGCTAATGAAAAACTGTTTTTT. It is translated as CASSRGWGAAANEKLFF.

The chain links TRBV7-9 to TRBJ2-3, with no clear D. Per the germline V gene, CDR1 is SEHNR and CDR2 is FQNEAQ (reference sequence). This CDR3 is 14 amino acids long. V was shortened by 7 bases and J by 3 bases, with 14 bases between the two germline ends. The CDR3 sequence: CASIHKTRTDTQYF. The CDR3 DNA is TGTGCCAGCATCCACAAGACACGAACAGATACGCAGTATTTT.

The V gene is TRBV6-5, the J gene TRBJ1-3; the D gene is possibly TRBD1 (5 bases). The CDR3 covers 16 residues. Trimming pared 0 bases from V and 3 bases from J, leaving 12 bases between. Germline V gives CDR1 MNHEY, CDR2 SVGAGI. The DNA of the CDR3 is TGTGCCAGCAGTTACTCAGGCAGCCAGGGTGGAAACACCATATATTTT. Translating it yields CASSYSGSQGGNTIYF.

This chain connects TRBV28 to TRBJ2-7, with 7 positions matching TRBD2. The CDR3 runs to 15 residues. Germline V gives CDR1 MDHEN, CDR2 SYDVKM. J lost 0 bases, V lost 8 bases, and 10 bases had no gene match. For the CDR3, the DNA is TGTGCCAGCTACGAGGGTGGCGGGAGCTCCTACGAGCAGTACTTC. The encoded protein is CASYEGGGSSYEQYF.

For this clone: One end of the junction varies from germline; a read error may be responsible. CDR3 in amino acids: CASSEDPGDF. Written as DNA, the CDR3 is TGTGCCAGCAGTGAAGATCCCGGGGACTTC. V is TRBV6-1 and J is TRBJ2-4; D is perhaps TRBD2 (5 bases). In germline, CDR1 is MNHNS, CDR2 SASEGT. CDR3 size: 10 residues.

This chain joins TRBV10-3 and TRBJ2-3, with 10 bases lining up with TRBD2. Germline CDR1 and CDR2: ENHRY and SYGVKD. The V segment lost 0 bases and the J segment 5 bases; nucleotides outside the gene matches: 11. The CDR3 sequence is 18 residues long. This CDR3 is CAISESTSGFGMGDTQYF. The CDR3, as DNA: TGTGCCATCAGTGAGTCGACTAGCGGGTTCGGCATGGGAGATACGCAGTATTTT.

This chain joins TRBV19 and TRBJ1-1; D remains unclear. The CDR3 has 14 amino acids. Germline V gene lookup returns CDR1 LNHDA and CDR2 SQIVND (reference sequence). Trimming removed 3 bases at V and 4 bases at J, with 12 bases between. The CDR3 DNA reads TGTGCCAGTAGTATTGGGGAGAGGAGCACTGAAGCTTTCTTT. It yields the protein CASSIGERSTEAFF.

V usage is TRBV6-6 and J usage is TRBJ2-3; 7 nucleotides agree with TRBD2. J gave up 3 bases and V 6 bases, and 12 bases lay outside the gene matches. Germline-derived CDR1 and CDR2 are MNHNY and SVGAGI (reference sequence). This CDR3 is 16 amino acids long. The CDR3 region is CASSLRWGGVTDTQYF. The CDR3 DNA follows: TGTGCCAGCAGCCTACGTTGGGGGGGGGTAACAGATACGCAGTATTTT.

The chain couples TRBV5-8 to TRBJ2-5; TRBD2 aligns across 15 bases. CDR1 SGHTS and CDR2 YDEGEE come from the germline V gene. V lost 3 bases to trimming and J lost 5 bases; unmatched junction nucleotides: 2. The CDR3 sequence is 15 residues long. The CDR3 sequence: CASSSGLAGGETQYF. For the CDR3, the DNA is TGTGCCAGCAGCTCAGGACTAGCGGGGGGGGAGACCCAGTACTTC. Complete variable domain (other parts from reference TRBV5-8 and TRBJ2-5): EAGVTQSPTHLIKTRGQQATLRCSPISGHTSVYWYQQALGLGLQFLLWYDEGEERNRGNFPPRFSGRQFPNYSSELNVNALELEDSALYLCASSSGLAGGETQYFGPGTRLLVL.